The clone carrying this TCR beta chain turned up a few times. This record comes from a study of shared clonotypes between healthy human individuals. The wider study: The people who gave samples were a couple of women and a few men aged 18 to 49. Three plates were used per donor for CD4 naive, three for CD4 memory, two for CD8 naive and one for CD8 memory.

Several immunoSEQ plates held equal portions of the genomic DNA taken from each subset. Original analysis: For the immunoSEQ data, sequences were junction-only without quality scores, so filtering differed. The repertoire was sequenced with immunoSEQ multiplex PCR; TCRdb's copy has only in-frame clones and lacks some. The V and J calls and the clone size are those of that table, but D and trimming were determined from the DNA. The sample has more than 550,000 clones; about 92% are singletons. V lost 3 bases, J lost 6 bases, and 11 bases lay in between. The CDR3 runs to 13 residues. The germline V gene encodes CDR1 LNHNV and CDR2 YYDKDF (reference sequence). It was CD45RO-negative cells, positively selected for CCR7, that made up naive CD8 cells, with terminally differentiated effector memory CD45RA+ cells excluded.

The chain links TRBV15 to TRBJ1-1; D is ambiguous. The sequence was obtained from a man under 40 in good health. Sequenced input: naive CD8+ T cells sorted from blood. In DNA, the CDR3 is TGTGCCACCAGCAGGGATGTCGGATCTGAAGCTTTCTTT. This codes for CATSRDVGSEAFF.